Listed below are T cell receptor beta chains from one sample, sequenced in a study of T cells in Graves' hyperthyroidism and ophthalmopathy. One entry per CDR3 protein, called by TCRdb with MiXCR from the multiplex PCR reads. The sample contains 380,000 or so distinct CDR3 sequences, around an eighth of which appear only once. Sequencing was done on a sample of blood. The receptors derive from a man aged 25-45 years with Graves' hyperthyroidism that later progressed to Graves' ophthalmopathy. CDR3s leave out the opening cysteine and the closing phenylalanine or tryptophan. Rows give clone size only sometimes, using once, few, many, or a class for an expanded clone.

many	TRBV30	TRBJ2-1	AWSGLAGGNEQF
NA	TRBV10-3	TRBJ1-1	AVSLGANTEAF
NA	TRBV7-2	TRBJ1-2	AISFGRERVYGYT
many	TRBV29-1	TRBJ1-5	SVEPQGGQPQH
many	TRBV3-1	TRBJ2-1	ASSQVGSGGVQF
many	TRBV5-1	TRBJ1-1	ASSLRNPRSTEAF
few	TRBV28	TRBJ2-7	ASSFPGQTEEQY
many	TRBV2	TRBJ1-4	ASTLTFGTVTEKLF
few	TRBV10-2	TRBJ2-7	ASRGILRGPLTYEQY
few	TRBV14	TRBJ1-2	ASSQGQAEPQANYGYT
many	TRBV6-5	TRBJ1-2	ASSYFGGQGYT
once	TRBV15	TRBJ2-7	ATSRDWGNEQY
NA	TRBV29-1	TRBJ1-6	SVLTGGNSPLH
once	TRBV3-1	TRBJ2-7	ASSQDGRSGGYEQY
many	TRBV12-3/TRBV12-4	TRBJ1-1	ASSKAGATEAF
many	TRBV7-9	TRBJ2-7	ASSLARTATSYEQY
many	TRBV7-9	TRBJ2-5	ASSLRSAGGSQETQY
NA	TRBV6-1	TRBJ1-3	ASTEGPQGAGNTIY
once	TRBV11-2	TRBJ2-2	ASSQGQGHTEEPF
NA	TRBV18	TRBJ2-2	ASFPQGATGELF
few	TRBV5-1	TRBJ2-3	ASSSPARPKPRSTGTQY
many	TRBV2	TRBJ2-1	ASSQRGNLYNEQF
NA	TRBV29-1	TRBJ2-1	SVEGRGGINEQF
many	TRBV30	TRBJ2-5	AWLDSRWTQY
many	TRBV28	TRBJ2-3	ASSFQETDTQY